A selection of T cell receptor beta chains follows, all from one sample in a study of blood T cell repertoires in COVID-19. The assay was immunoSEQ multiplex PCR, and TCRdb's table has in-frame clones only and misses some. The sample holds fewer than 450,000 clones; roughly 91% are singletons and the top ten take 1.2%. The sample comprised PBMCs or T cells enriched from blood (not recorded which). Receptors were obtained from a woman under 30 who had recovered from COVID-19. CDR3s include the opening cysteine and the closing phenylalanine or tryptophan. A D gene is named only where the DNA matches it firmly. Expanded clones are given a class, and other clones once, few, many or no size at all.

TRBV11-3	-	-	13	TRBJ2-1	CASSFRLYNEQFF	TGTGCCAGCAGCTTTAGACTCTACAATGAGCAGTTCTTC
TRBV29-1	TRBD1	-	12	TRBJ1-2	CSVGTGRYGYTF	TGCAGCGTTGGGACAGGGCGGTATGGCTACACCTTC
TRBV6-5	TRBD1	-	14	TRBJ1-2	CASSRGQGQEGYTF	TGTGCCAGCAGCAGAGGACAGGGGCAGGAAGGCTACACCTTC
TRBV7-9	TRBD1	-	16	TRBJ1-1	CASSLARQGIITEAFF	TGTGCCAGCAGCTTAGCGCGACAGGGGATTATCACTGAAGCTTTCTTT
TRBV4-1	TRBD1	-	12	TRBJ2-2	CASSQVGQGLFF	TGCGCCAGCAGCCAAGTGGGACAGGGGCTGTTTTTT
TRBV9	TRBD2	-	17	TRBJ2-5	CASSVVGTSGGAETQYF	TGTGCCAGCAGCGTAGTGGGGACTAGCGGGGGGGCCGAGACCCAGTACTTC
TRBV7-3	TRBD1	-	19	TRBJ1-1	CASSLNPPRSTGGLTEAFF	TGTGCCAGCAGCTTAAATCCCCCCCGTTCTACAGGGGGCCTCACTGAAGCTTTCTTT
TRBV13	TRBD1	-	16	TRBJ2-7	CASSVGPGTGDYEQYF	TGTGCCAGCAGCGTCGGACCCGGGACAGGGGATTACGAGCAGTACTTC
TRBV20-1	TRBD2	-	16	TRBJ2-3	CSASGLRTRVTDTQYF	TGCAGTGCTAGTGGTCTCCGGACTAGGGTGACAGATACGCAGTATTTT
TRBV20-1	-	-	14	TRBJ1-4	CSASFGGVNEKLFF	TGCAGTGCTAGTTTCGGGGGGGTTAATGAAAAACTGTTTTTT
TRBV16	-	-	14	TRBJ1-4	CASSYGHGEKKLFF	TGTGCCAGCAGCTACGGACATGGGGAAAAAAAACTGTTTTTT
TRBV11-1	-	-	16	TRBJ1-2	CASSLSSSTYLDGYTF	TGTGCCAGCAGCTTATCTTCGTCAACTTATCTCGATGGCTACACCTTC
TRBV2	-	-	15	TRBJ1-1	CASSETLRGFTEAFF	TGTGCCAGCAGTGAGACCCTCAGGGGCTTCACTGAAGCTTTCTTT
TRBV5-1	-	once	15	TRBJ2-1	CASTPMYSSYNEQFF	TGCGCCAGCACTCCTATGTACAGCTCCTACAATGAGCAGTTCTTC
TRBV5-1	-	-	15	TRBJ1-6	CASSPKGGGGSPLHF	TGCGCCAGCAGCCCTAAGGGGGGGGGTGGCTCACCCCTCCACTTT
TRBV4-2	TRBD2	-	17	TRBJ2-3	CASSQLASGGSTDTQYF	TGTGCCAGCAGCCAACTAGCTAGCGGGGGAAGCACAGATACGCAGTATTTT
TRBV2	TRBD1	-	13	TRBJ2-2	CASSQGASGELFF	TGTGCCAGCAGCCAGGGGGCGTCCGGGGAGCTGTTTTTT
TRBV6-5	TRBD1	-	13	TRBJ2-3	CASNRGSTDTQYF	TGTGCCAGCAACAGGGGTAGCACAGATACGCAGTATTTT
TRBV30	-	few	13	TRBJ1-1	CAWSGTGNTEAFF	TGTGCCTGGAGTGGAACAGGGAACACTGAAGCTTTCTTT
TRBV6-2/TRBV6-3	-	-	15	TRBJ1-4	CASSRRGTTNEKLFF	TGTGCCAGCAGCCGTCGAGGGACAACTAATGAAAAACTGTTTTTT